Shown below are 10 T cell receptor beta chains from a single sample sequenced in a study of shared clonotypes between healthy human individuals. Profiled with immunoSEQ multiplex PCR; TCRdb holds only in-frame clones, not every one. The sample carries under 2.5 million clones, about 90% recorded once. Sequencing was carried out using naive CD4+ T cells from PBMCs. Regarding subset: CD45RA+ positively selected. All receptors derive from a man in his late teens or twenties in good health. Some clones in this sample may be carry-over from other donors' samples.

The V and J genes are TRBV27 and TRBJ2-1; either TRBD1 or TRBD2 may supply D (5 bases each). V shed 3 bases and J shed 0 bases, with 18 bases lying between them. Germline V gene lookup returns CDR1 MNHEY and CDR2 SMNVEV (reference sequence). CDR3 length: 18 amino acids. The CDR3 sequence is CASSFLGGPMSSYNEQFF. CDR3 DNA sequence: TGTGCCAGCAGTTTTCTTGGGGGACCAATGAGCTCCTACAATGAGCAGTTCTTC.

This chain joins TRBV7-9 and TRBJ2-5; 13 nucleotides align to TRBD2. Germline trimming cut 2 bases from V and 2 bases from J; bases unmatched to any gene: 2. The germline V gene encodes CDR1 SEHNR and CDR2 FQNEAQ (reference sequence). The CDR3 sequence is 16 residues long. The CDR3 DNA sequence: TGTGCCAGCAGCTTAATGGGACTAGCGGGACAAGAGACCCAGTACTTC. Amino acids: CASSLMGLAGQETQYF.

The chain combines TRBV5-1 with TRBJ2-3; TRBD1 is a possible D gene (5 bases). The CDR3 is made up of 16 amino acids. Germline CDR1 reads SGHRS; CDR2 reads YFSETQ. V shed 3 bases and J shed 2 bases, with 16 bases lying between them. The CDR3 DNA follows: TGCGCCAGCAGCTCCAATGGGGCCACGGACACAGATACGCAGTATTTT. Translated: CASSSNGATDTDTQYF.

The chain uses TRBV5-1 and TRBJ2-4, with D possibly matching TRBD2 (6 bases). V gave up 4 bases and J gave up 0 bases, with 8 bases separating them. The CDR3 extends over 14 amino acids. Per germline, CDR1 SGHRS and CDR2 YFSETQ. The CDR3 DNA sequence: TGCGCCAGCAGCCCGGGACTAGCCAAAAACATTCAGTACTTC. Its translation is CASSPGLAKNIQYF.

This chain links TRBV11-3 with TRBJ1-1; TRBD1 agrees at 9 bases. CDR1 and CDR2 (germline): SGHNT, YENEEA. The CDR3 has 17 amino acids. V shed 4 bases, J shed 4 bases, and the junction held 13 bases outside the gene matches. This CDR3 is CASSSTGGGSGGTEAFF. The CDR3 nucleotides are TGTGCCAGCAGCTCCACAGGGGGCGGGAGCGGGGGCACTGAAGCTTTCTTT.

V is TRBV28 and J is TRBJ2-7, with D possibly matching TRBD2 (6 bases). The CDR3 runs 12 residues. V lost 9 bases to trimming and J lost 5 bases, with 14 bases between them. Germline V lookup: CDR1 MDHEN, CDR2 SYDVKM. CDR3 amino acids: CARPSGRHEQYF. CDR3 coding DNA: TGTGCCAGGCCTTCGGGGAGGCACGAGCAGTACTTC.

This chain joins TRBV6-4 and TRBJ2-7, with TRBD2 matching 12 bases. The V segment lost 6 bases and the J segment 2 bases; nucleotides outside the gene matches: 8. The germline V gene has CDR1 MRHNA and CDR2 SNTAGT. The CDR3 is 16 residues long. For the CDR3, the DNA is TGTGCCAGCAGGGAACCGGGACTAGCGGGCCCCTACGAGCAGTACTTC. It specifies CASREPGLAGPYEQYF.

The chain carries TRBV19 and TRBJ1-4; D is unclear. This CDR3 has 13 amino acids. Germline V gene sequence: CDR1 LNHDA, CDR2 SQIVND (reference sequence). V was clipped by 11 bases and J by 4 bases, with 14 bases between them. CDR3 region: CALKAELNEKLFF. The CDR3 DNA sequence: TGTGCCTTAAAAGCGGAACTTAATGAAAAACTGTTTTTT.

The CDR3 coding sequence is TGTGCCAGCAGCGCACAGACGGCCCCCTCGGGGACCGGGGAGCTGTTTTTT. The encoded protein is CASSAQTAPSGTGELFF. V usage is TRBV9 and J usage is TRBJ2-2; D is possibly TRBD2 (5 bases). Germline CDR1 SGDLS, CDR2 YYNGEE. The V gene lost 3 bases and the J gene lost 5 bases, with 20 bases spanning the gap. This CDR3 spans 17 amino acids.

This clone was detected only once. The chain uses TRBV28 and TRBJ2-1, with 7 bases identical to TRBD2. Trimming took 6 bases from V and 7 from J; bases not matched to a gene: 15. The CDR3 runs to 16 residues. CDR1 MDHEN and CDR2 SYDVKM come from the germline V gene. The CDR3 loop is CASSQGAGTTLNEQFF. The DNA of the CDR3 is TGTGCCAGCAGCCAAGGGGCCGGGACTACTTTGAATGAGCAGTTCTTC.